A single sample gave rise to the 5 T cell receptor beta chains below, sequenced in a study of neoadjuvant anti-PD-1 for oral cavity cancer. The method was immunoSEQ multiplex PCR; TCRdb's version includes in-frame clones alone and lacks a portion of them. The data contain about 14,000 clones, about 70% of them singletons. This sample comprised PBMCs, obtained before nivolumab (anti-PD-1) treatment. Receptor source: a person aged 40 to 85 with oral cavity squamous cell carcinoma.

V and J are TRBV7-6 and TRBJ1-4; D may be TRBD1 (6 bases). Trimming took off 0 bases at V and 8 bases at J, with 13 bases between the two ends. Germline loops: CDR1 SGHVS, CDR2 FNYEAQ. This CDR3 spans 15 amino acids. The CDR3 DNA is TGTGCCAGCAGCTTAGCAGACAGGCCTGCGGAAAAACTGTTTTTT. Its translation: CASSLADRPAEKLFF.

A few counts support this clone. CDR3 bases: TGTGCCAGCAGCTTAGATCAAGGGGATGGGGTCACTGAAGCTTTCTTT. It translates to CASSLDQGDGVTEAFF. V usage is TRBV11-2 and J usage is TRBJ1-1, with D maybe TRBD1 (5 bases). Germline-derived CDR1 and CDR2 are SGHAT and FQNNGV. V dropped 0 bases and J dropped 4 bases, with 15 bases sitting between them. The CDR3 contains 16 residues.

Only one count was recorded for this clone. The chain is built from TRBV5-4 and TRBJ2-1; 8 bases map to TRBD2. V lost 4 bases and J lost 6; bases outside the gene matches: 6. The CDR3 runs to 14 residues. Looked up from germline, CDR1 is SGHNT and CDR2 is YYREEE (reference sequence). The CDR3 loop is CASSMGLVGNEQFF. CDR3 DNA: TGTGCCAGCAGCATGGGACTAGTAGGCAATGAGCAGTTCTTC.

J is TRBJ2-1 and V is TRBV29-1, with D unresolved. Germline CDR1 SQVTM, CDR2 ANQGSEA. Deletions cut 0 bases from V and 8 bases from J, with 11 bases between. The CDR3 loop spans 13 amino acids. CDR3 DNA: TGCAGCGTTGAAGAAAAACCTAACGATGAGCAGTTCTTC. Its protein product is CSVEEKPNDEQFF.

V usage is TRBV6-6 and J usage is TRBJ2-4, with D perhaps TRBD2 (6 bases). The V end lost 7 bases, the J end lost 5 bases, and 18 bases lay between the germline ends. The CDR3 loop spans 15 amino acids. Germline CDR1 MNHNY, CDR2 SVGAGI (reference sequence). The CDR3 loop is CASINGGLDQNIQYF. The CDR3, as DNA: TGTGCCAGCATCAACGGAGGGCTGGATCAAAACATTCAGTACTTC.